This T cell receptor (beta chain) was found in a study of blood T cell repertoires in COVID-19. Study as a whole: Donors in the United States, Italy and Spain gave samples during acute or convalescent COVID-19.

Produced via immunoSEQ multiplex PCR; TCRdb's table is partial and in-frame only. The sample carries some 90,000 clones, 83% recorded once. The CDR3 has 14 residues. The ends lost 5 bases at V and 4 bases at J; junction bases unmatched: 4. Germline V gene data show CDR1 as MNHNY and CDR2 as SVGAGI (reference sequence). Sequencing input: peripheral blood. The clonotype comes from a human donor in a cohort sampled during active COVID-19. The chain couples TRBV6-6 to TRBJ2-5; 10 bases are a match to TRBD1. This chain's CDR3 is CASSRDRGLETQYF. The DNA for the CDR3 is TGTGCCAGCAGTCGAGACAGGGGGCTAGAGACCCAGTACTTC.